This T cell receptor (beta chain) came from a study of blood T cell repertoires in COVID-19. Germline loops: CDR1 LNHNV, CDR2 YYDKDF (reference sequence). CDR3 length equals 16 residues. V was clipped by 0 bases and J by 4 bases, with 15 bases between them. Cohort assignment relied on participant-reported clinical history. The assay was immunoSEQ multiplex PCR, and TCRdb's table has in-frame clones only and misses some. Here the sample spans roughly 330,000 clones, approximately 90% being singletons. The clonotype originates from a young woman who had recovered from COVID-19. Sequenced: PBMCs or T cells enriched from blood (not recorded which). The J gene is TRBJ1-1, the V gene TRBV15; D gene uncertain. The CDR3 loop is CATSRDLPGGFTEAFF. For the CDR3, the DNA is TGTGCCACCAGCAGAGATCTTCCAGGAGGGTTCACTGAAGCTTTCTTT.